Listed below are T cell receptor beta chains from one sample, sequenced in a study of post-analysis software for immune sequencing data. TCRdb independently ran MiXCR on the PCR reads; one entry per CDR3 protein. Found here are approximately 400,000 distinct CDR3 sequences, less than 40% of them singletons; the top ten hold around an eighth. Sample: blood. The receptor source for this set is a girl aged 5-17 years with multiple sclerosis. Each CDR3 is given with its conserved first and last residue. A D gene is named only where the DNA matches it firmly. Size is stated for part of the rows, as once, few or many counts, or as a class when the clone is expanded.

d_call | clone_size | j_call | v_call | cdr3_aa | cdr3_nt
NA | many | TRBJ2-3 | TRBV7-8 | CASSPTGASTDTQYF | TGTGCCAGCAGCCCGACAGGCGCTAGCACAGATACGCAGTATTTT
NA | many | TRBJ2-5 | TRBV12-3/TRBV12-4 | CASRKGLETQYF | TGTGCCAGCAGGAAGGGTTTAGAGACCCAGTACTTC
TRBD2 | NA | TRBJ2-2 | TRBV15 | CATSREDPGLAGAPNTGELFF | TGTGCCACCAGCAGAGAGGATCCGGGACTAGCGGGGGCCCCGAACACCGGGGAGCTGTTTTTT
NA | many | TRBJ1-2 | TRBV5-1 | CASSNTDRSSGYTF | TGCGCCAGCAGCAATACGGACAGAAGTAGTGGCTACACCTTC
TRBD1 | NA | TRBJ1-6 | TRBV6-2/TRBV6-3 | CASSYSSGTGVENSPLHF | TGTGCCAGCAGTTACTCTTCCGGGACAGGGGTGGAGAATTCACCCCTCCACTTT
TRBD2 | NA | TRBJ2-1 | TRBV12-3/TRBV12-4 | CASSWSLAGGVNEEFF | TGTGCCAGCAGTTGGTCTCTAGCGGGGGGAGTCAATGAGGAGTTCTTC
NA | NA | TRBJ1-2 | TRBV29-1 | CSVSGQSSNYGYTF | TGCAGCGTTTCTGGACAGTCCTCTAACTATGGCTACACCTTC
NA | NA | TRBJ1-1 | TRBV12-3/TRBV12-4 | CASSLNPGTEAFF | TGTGCCAGCAGTTTAAACCCGGGGACTGAAGCTTTCTTT
TRBD2 | NA | TRBJ2-3 | TRBV3-1 | CASSQDRLAGGTPQYF | TGTGCCAGCAGCCAAGATAGGCTAGCGGGGGGCACACCGCAGTATTTT
NA | few | TRBJ2-3 | TRBV7-9 | CASSLGDPDTQYF | TGTGCCAGCAGCTTAGGAGACCCAGATACGCAGTATTTT
NA | once | TRBJ2-5 | TRBV5-1 | CASSTGREQETQYF | TGCGCCAGCAGCACAGGACGGGAACAAGAGACCCAGTACTTC
NA | NA | TRBJ2-3 | TRBV5-4 | CASGFVADTQYF | TGTGCCAGCGGCTTTGTCGCAGATACGCAGTATTTT
TRBD1 | NA | TRBJ1-1 | TRBV12-3/TRBV12-4 | CASNKQGAGTEAFF | TGTGCCAGCAACAAACAGGGGGCGGGCACTGAAGCTTTCTTT
TRBD2 | NA | TRBJ2-1 | TRBV4-2 | CASSQDSLGLAGRNEQFF | TGTGCCAGCAGCCAAGATAGCCTCGGGCTAGCGGGGAGGAATGAGCAGTTCTTC
TRBD1 | NA | TRBJ1-1 | TRBV29-1 | CSASRDAGTVAFF | TGCAGTGCCAGCCGGGACGCAGGGACAGTGGCTTTCTTT
NA | few | TRBJ2-5 | TRBV6-6 | CASSYAPGETQYF | TGTGCCAGCAGTTACGCCCCCGGAGAGACCCAGTACTTC
NA | NA | TRBJ2-3 | TRBV12-3/TRBV12-4 | CASTLGDTSTDTQYF | TGTGCCAGCACCTTGGGGGACACTAGCACGGATACGCAGTATTTT
TRBD2 | once | TRBJ2-1 | TRBV4-1 | CASSQGAQSRGVNEQFF | TGCGCCAGCAGCCAAGGGGCCCAGTCGCGGGGGGTCAATGAGCAGTTCTTC
TRBD2 | NA | TRBJ2-3 | TRBV5-1 | CASSLGPLLRLAEGTDTQYF | TGCGCCAGCAGCTTAGGCCCACTCCTCCGCCTAGCGGAGGGCACAGATACGCAGTATTTT
NA | NA | TRBJ2-3 | TRBV29-1 | CSVTPGGTSTDTQYF | TGCAGCGTCACCCCCGGGGGGACAAGCACAGATACGCAGTATTTT
TRBD1 | few | TRBJ1-1 | TRBV29-1 | CSVRQGPMNTEAFF | TGCAGCGTCAGACAGGGTCCCATGAACACTGAAGCTTTCTTT
NA | NA | TRBJ1-1 | TRBV10-3 | CAISDEGNTEAFF | TGTGCCATCAGTGATGAGGGAAACACTGAAGCTTTCTTT
NA | NA | TRBJ2-7 | TRBV28 | CASSHTYEQYF | TGTGCCAGCAGTCATACCTACGAGCAGTACTTC
NA | NA | TRBJ1-1 | TRBV12-3/TRBV12-4 | CASRIQPNTEAFF | TGTGCCAGCAGGATACAGCCGAACACTGAAGCTTTCTTT
NA | many | TRBJ2-5 | TRBV5-1 | CASRAQETQYF | TGCGCCAGCAGAGCTCAAGAGACCCAGTACTTC
NA | NA | TRBJ1-6 | TRBV10-3 | CASLRDGDNSPLHF | TGTGCCAGCTTAAGGGACGGGGATAATTCACCCCTCCACTTT
TRBD1 | NA | TRBJ2-7 | TRBV12-3/TRBV12-4 | CASSYRGLYEQYF | TGTGCCAGCAGTTACAGGGGATTATACGAGCAGTACTTC
NA | NA | TRBJ1-2 | TRBV12-3/TRBV12-4 | CASSLGDSPIYGYTF | TGTGCCAGCAGTTTAGGTGACAGTCCTATCTATGGCTACACCTTC
NA | many | TRBJ2-7 | TRBV2 | CASKGHSFYEQYF | TGTGCCAGCAAAGGCCACTCCTTCTACGAGCAGTACTTC
NA | NA | TRBJ2-5 | TRBV7-9 | CASSPPREVQETQYF | TGTGCCAGCAGCCCCCCCCGCGAGGTCCAAGAGACCCAGTACTTC
NA | few | TRBJ2-1 | TRBV11-2 | CASSTWGGASSYNEQFF | TGTGCCAGCAGCACCTGGGGGGGGGCCAGCTCCTACAATGAGCAGTTCTTC
NA | few | TRBJ2-5 | TRBV3-1 | CASNQEETQYF | TGTGCCAGCAACCAAGAGGAGACCCAGTACTTC
NA | NA | TRBJ2-3 | TRBV6-2/TRBV6-3 | CASIDGASTDTQYF | TGTGCCAGCATCGACGGTGCGAGCACAGATACGCAGTATTTT
NA | NA | TRBJ2-7 | TRBV20-1 | CSASFVVSSYEQYF | TGCAGTGCTAGTTTCGTCGTAAGCTCCTACGAGCAGTACTTC
TRBD1 | NA | TRBJ2-7 | TRBV7-2 | CASSLQGDYEQYF | TGTGCCAGCAGCTTACAGGGGGACTACGAGCAGTACTTC
TRBD2 | NA | TRBJ2-1 | TRBV7-9 | CASSLVSGGLDNEQFF | TGTGCCAGCAGCTTAGTGAGCGGGGGCCTTGACAATGAGCAGTTCTTC
TRBD2 | NA | TRBJ2-1 | TRBV5-1 | CASSLLAEGEQFF | TGCGCCAGCAGCTTGCTAGCGGAGGGTGAGCAGTTCTTC
NA | NA | TRBJ1-1 | TRBV27 | CASSLYQGTEAFF | TGTGCCAGCAGTTTATATCAGGGCACTGAAGCTTTCTTT
TRBD2 | NA | TRBJ2-1 | TRBV28 | CASSLYHSGNNEQFF | TGTGCCAGCAGTTTATACCATAGCGGGAACAATGAGCAGTTCTTC
TRBD2 | few | TRBJ2-5 | TRBV7-3 | CASSLRPGREETQYF | TGTGCCAGCAGCTTAAGGCCAGGGAGGGAAGAGACCCAGTACTTC
NA | few | TRBJ2-2 | TRBV24-1 | CATSDQSSGTSPGELFF | TGTGCCACCAGTGATCAATCGTCGGGGACAAGTCCCGGGGAGCTGTTTTTT
TRBD1 | few | TRBJ1-2 | TRBV4-2 | CASSQRDSGNYGYTF | TGTGCCAGCAGCCAGAGGGACAGCGGGAACTATGGCTACACCTTC
NA | NA | TRBJ2-1 | TRBV6-6 | CASSYGQIPGGEQFF | TGTGCCAGCAGTTACGGCCAGATCCCTGGGGGTGAGCAGTTCTTC
TRBD1 | NA | TRBJ2-5 | TRBV2 | CASSAKGTGAQETQYF | TGTGCCAGCTCCGCGAAGGGGACAGGAGCTCAAGAGACCCAGTACTTC
NA | many | TRBJ2-3 | TRBV7-8 | CASSPRRSTDTQYF | TGTGCCAGCAGCCCTCGACGGAGCACAGATACGCAGTATTTT
TRBD2 | NA | TRBJ2-4 | TRBV28 | CASSLYGSGGRNTQYF | TGTGCCAGCAGTTTATACGGTAGCGGGGGGAGAAACACTCAGTACTTC
NA | NA | TRBJ2-7 | TRBV5-1 | CASSLVAGKTYEQYF | TGCGCCAGCAGCTTGGTTGCCGGGAAAACCTACGAGCAGTACTTC
TRBD2 | NA | TRBJ2-1 | TRBV6-6 | CASIRLAGGSEQFF | TGTGCCAGCATACGGTTAGCGGGGGGCTCTGAGCAGTTCTTC
NA | once | TRBJ2-3 | TRBV20-1 | CSAGGLTSGGSDTQYF | TGCAGTGCTGGAGGGCTGACGAGCGGAGGCTCAGATACGCAGTATTTT
NA | many | TRBJ2-1 | TRBV7-7 | CASSLNLDNEQFF | TGTGCTAGCAGCCTCAACTTGGACAATGAGCAGTTCTTC
NA | NA | TRBJ1-1 | TRBV28 | CASSSMGTGSNTEAFF | TGTGCCAGCAGTTCCATGGGTACAGGGTCGAACACTGAAGCTTTCTTT
NA | NA | TRBJ2-2 | TRBV5-1 | CASSPQGGSGELFF | TGCGCCAGCAGCCCGCAAGGAGGTAGCGGGGAGCTGTTTTTT
NA | NA | TRBJ1-2 | TRBV20-1 | CSAREPGANYGYTF | TGCAGTGCTAGAGAGCCGGGGGCTAACTATGGCTACACCTTC
NA | NA | TRBJ1-4 | TRBV12-3/TRBV12-4 | CASRKRRGTGGEKLFF | TGTGCCAGCAGAAAGAGGAGAGGGACCGGCGGAGAAAAACTGTTTTTT